The T cell receptor beta chain under discussion was sequenced for a study of cytomegalovirus exposure and HLA in healthy donors. Across the whole study: About 80 million unique TCRs, all from HLA-typed donors, were included in an early release of the data. Study conclusions and caveats: DRB1 had the most TCR associations and HLA-C the fewest, a later analysis found, with rates varying by HLA locus.

Regarding this clone: Its antigen remains unknown.

The PCR ran on 60 Vbeta and 13 Jbeta primers. Some clones are missing from TCRdb's copy, which holds only in-frame ones; the method was immunoSEQ multiplex PCR. This sample yields fewer than 200,000 clones, of which approximately 81% are seen a single time; around 1.5% belongs to the top ten. Trimming stripped 2 bases from V and 8 bases from J, with 12 bases between. Germline loops: CDR1 MNHEY, CDR2 SVGAGI. CDR3 length equals 13 residues. The chain links TRBV6-5 to TRBJ1-2, with D possibly being TRBD1 (6 bases). Sequencing was done on a sample of PBMCs. The source of this sequence is a male donor in good health and CMV-seronegative. Written as DNA, the CDR3 is TGTGCCAGCAGTTACGGGGGGGCGAGGGGCTACACCTTC. It encodes CASSYGGARGYTF.